The 24 T cell receptor beta chains given below trace back to one sample, sequenced in a study of control samples from healthy donors and cancer patients. The repertoire was sequenced with immunoSEQ multiplex PCR; TCRdb's copy has only in-frame clones and lacks some. The sample yields about 140,000 clones, roughly 92% seen once. Sequencing was carried out using blood. These receptors were taken from a man aged 25 to 45 in good health.

The chain couples TRBV27 to TRBJ1-4, with D possibly matching TRBD1 (6 bases). CDR3 size: 16 residues. Germline-derived CDR1 and CDR2 are MNHEY and SMNVEV (reference sequence). The V end was cut by 5 bases, the J end by 6 bases, with 19 bases between. This CDR3 is CASSGRVGGIHEKLFF. CDR3 DNA: TGTGCCAGCAGTGGCAGGGTAGGGGGGATACATGAAAAACTGTTTTTT.

The V gene is TRBV9, the J gene TRBJ1-5; tentatively, D is TRBD1 (5 bases). V lost 4 bases and J lost 0, with 5 bases in between. Germline assignment: CDR1 SGDLS and CDR2 YYNGEE. CDR3 length: 13 amino acids. CDR3 residues: CASSQGSNQPQHF. In nucleotides, the CDR3 is TGTGCCAGCAGCCAGGGTAGCAATCAGCCCCAGCATTTT.

The V gene is TRBV6-5, the J gene TRBJ2-5; 10 nucleotides align to TRBD1. The V segment lost 7 bases and the J segment 7 bases; nucleotides outside the gene matches: 12. CDR1 and CDR2 (germline): MNHEY, SVGAGI. The CDR3 has 15 residues. CDR3 DNA sequence: TGTGCCAGCAAAGAGACAGGGGGCGCAAAGAGGACCCAGTACTTC. Protein: CASKETGGAKRTQYF.

In its sample, this clone was seen once. The chain carries TRBV28 and TRBJ1-5; D uncertain. Germline values: CDR1 MDHEN, CDR2 SYDVKM. This CDR3 has 17 residues. The ends were cut back, 3 bases at V and 6 bases at J, with 21 bases in the middle. The CDR3 sequence: CASSLFVSGYSGQPQHF. The CDR3 DNA is TGTGCCAGCAGTTTGTTTGTCTCGGGGTATAGCGGTCAGCCCCAGCATTTT.

The V and J genes are TRBV4-1 and TRBJ2-7; D remains ambiguous. V lost 1 base and J lost 2, with 9 bases in between. This CDR3 region has 14 residues. Germline CDR1 is MGHRA and CDR2 is YSYEKL. The CDR3 DNA is TGCGCCAGCAGCCAAGTGGGGAAACCCTACGAGCAGTACTTC. Protein sequence: CASSQVGKPYEQYF.

V and J are TRBV6-5 and TRBJ2-7; 7 bases line up with TRBD1. Germline CDR1 MNHEY, CDR2 SVGAGI. The CDR3 runs to 15 residues. With 6 bases clipped from V and 3 bases from J, the junction kept 11 bases outside the gene matches. The CDR3 bases are TGTGCCAGCAGCCGTTCCGGGACAGAATACTACGAGCAGTACTTC. It yields the protein CASSRSGTEYYEQYF.

The chain is built from TRBV4-1 and TRBJ2-5, with a possible D match to TRBD1 (6 bases). CDR3 length equals 13 residues. Germline assignment: CDR1 MGHRA and CDR2 YSYEKL. V was clipped by 7 bases and J by 3 bases, with 12 bases between them. The CDR3 region is CASKGRGEETQYF. DNA of the CDR3: TGCGCCAGCAAGGGCAGGGGAGAAGAGACCCAGTACTTC.

This chain links TRBV28 with TRBJ1-2, with 8 nucleotides matching TRBD1. V was clipped by 2 bases and J by 4 bases; unmatched bases: 15. CDR3 length equals 18 residues. Germline CDR1 and CDR2: MDHEN and SYDVKM. CDR3 protein: CASSLAVEQRDRSYGYTF. CDR3 nucleotides: TGTGCCAGCAGTTTAGCGGTGGAGCAAAGGGACAGGTCCTATGGCTACACCTTC.

V is TRBV7-8 and J is TRBJ1-5; D call uncertain. The CDR3 is 18 amino acids. Looked up from germline, CDR1 is SGHVS and CDR2 is FQNEAQ. The V end was cut by 7 bases, the J end by 5 bases, with 27 bases between. For the CDR3, the DNA is TGTGCCAGCACCCCATTTCCCCAGGTCCTCACCAAGGATCAGCCCCAGCATTTT. The encoded protein is CASTPFPQVLTKDQPQHF.

This rearrangement joins TRBV7-2 to TRBJ2-7; 13 nucleotides match TRBD2. There are 15 residues in the CDR3. The germline CDR1 and CDR2 sequences are SGHTA and FQGNSA. J was trimmed by 4 bases and V by 1 base; bases with no gene match: 1. The CDR3 bases are TGTGCCAGCAGCTTAGGACTAGCGGGGGGATACGAGCAGTACTTC. Encoded protein: CASSLGLAGGYEQYF.

CDR3 DNA sequence: TGTGCCAGCAGCGCACAGGGCTCCGAGCAGTTCTTC. Its protein product is CASSAQGSEQFF. The rearrangement uses TRBV2 and TRBJ2-1; TRBD1 is a possible D gene (6 bases). With 6 bases removed from V and 10 bases from J, the gap between germline ends came to 13 bases. The length of the CDR3 is 12 residues. Germline V gives CDR1 SNHLY, CDR2 FYNNEI. Full variable domain (remainder filled in from reference TRBV2 and TRBJ2-1): EPEVTQTPSHQVTQMGQEVILRCVPISNHLYFYWYRQILGQKVEFLVSFYNNEISEKSEIFDDQFSVERPDGSNFTLKIRSTKLEDSAMYFCASSAQGSEQFFGPGTRLTVL.

The CDR3 DNA follows: TGCAGCGTCTTAGGGACAGGGGAAGGGTCCTACAATGAGCAGTTCTTC. Translated: CSVLGTGEGSYNEQFF. The chain combines TRBV29-1 with TRBJ2-1, with 10 bases that match TRBD1. J gave up 1 base and V 6 bases, and 9 bases lay outside the gene matches. CDR1 is SQVTM, CDR2 ANQGSEA, per germline. This CDR3 comprises 16 residues.

J is TRBJ1-5 and V is TRBV30; maybe TRBD1 (5 bases). The CDR3 is 15 residues long. From germline, CDR1 is GTSNPN and CDR2 SVGIG (reference sequence). The V gene lost 2 bases and the J gene lost 9 bases, with 20 bases spanning the gap. CDR3 sequence: CAWSRGSLVGGPQHF. CDR3 nucleotide sequence: TGTGCCTGGAGTAGGGGCAGTTTGGTTGGAGGGCCCCAGCATTTT.

V usage is TRBV27 and J usage is TRBJ2-2, with D possibly matching TRBD2 (5 bases). This CDR3 spans 16 amino acids. The germline V gene has CDR1 MNHEY and CDR2 SMNVEV (reference sequence). V was shortened by 5 bases and J by 6 bases, with 19 bases between the two germline ends. As DNA, the CDR3 is TGTGCCAGCAGTCCCCGGGGAGTTGACGGAGCCGGGGAGCTGTTTTTT. Protein: CASSPRGVDGAGELFF.

The CDR3 reads CASSETGRDTGELFF. For the CDR3, the DNA is TGTGCCAGCAGCGAGACAGGGAGGGACACCGGGGAGCTGTTTTTT. This chain links TRBV5-5 with TRBJ2-2, with D tentatively TRBD1 or TRBD2 (7 bases each). This CDR3 is 15 amino acids long. Trimming removed 4 bases at V and 3 bases at J, with 13 bases between. Germline V gene lookup returns CDR1 SGHKS and CDR2 YYEKEE (reference sequence).

This clone was picked up one time. This CDR3 reads CASKGEQGFRGYTF. For the CDR3, the DNA is TGTGCCAGCAAGGGCGAACAGGGTTTTCGGGGCTACACCTTC. The chain is built from TRBV6-5 and TRBJ1-2; a weak D match, TRBD1 (6 bases). Trimming cost V 7 bases and J 8 bases, with 20 bases left between them. Germline V gene data show CDR1 as MNHEY and CDR2 as SVGAGI. The CDR3 spans 14 residues.

The chain links TRBV5-6 to TRBJ1-1; weak D call: TRBD1 (5 bases). The germline gives CDR1 SGHDT, CDR2 YYEEEE. With 1 base removed from V and 0 bases from J, the gap between germline ends came to 7 bases. This CDR3 contains 14 residues. CDR3 DNA: TGTGCCAGCAGCTTGAGGGGTGTGAACACTGAAGCTTTCTTT. This translates into CASSLRGVNTEAFF.

The CDR3 spells CASGTGQGLDTEAFF. In DNA, the CDR3 is TGTGCTAGTGGTACAGGACAGGGTTTGGACACTGAAGCTTTCTTT. The rearrangement links TRBV12-5 to TRBJ1-1; 8 bases agree with TRBD1. The CDR3 covers 15 residues. CDR1 and CDR2 (germline): LGHNT, FRNRAP. Unmatched junction bases numbered 8, after V lost 5 bases and J lost 3 bases.

The V gene is TRBV28, the J gene TRBJ2-1, with D possibly TRBD2 on 6 matching bases. The V end lost 2 bases, the J end lost 6 bases, and 20 bases lay between the germline ends. Germline V CDR1 and CDR2: MDHEN, SYDVKM. This CDR3 contains 17 residues. The CDR3 DNA sequence: TGTGCCAGCAGTTTAGATTCGTGGGGCCTGGGACTCAATGAGCAGTTCTTC. The encoded protein is CASSLDSWGLGLNEQFF.

The chain recombines TRBV27 with TRBJ2-6, with unresolved D. The V gene's germline CDR1 is MNHEY and CDR2 SMNVEV (reference sequence). Trimming removed 1 base from V and 2 bases from J, with 6 bases in between. The CDR3 has 15 amino acids. The CDR3 spells CASSLYWTGANVLTF. The CDR3 nucleotides read TGTGCCAGCAGTTTATATTGGACTGGGGCCAACGTCCTGACTTTC.

This sequence joins TRBV5-6 and TRBJ1-1; 8 nucleotides line up with TRBD1. After removal of 5 bases from V and 5 bases from J, the junction contained 8 bases not matched to a gene. Per the germline V gene, CDR1 is SGHDT and CDR2 is YYEEEE. CDR3 length: 14 residues. The CDR3 bases are TGTGCCAGCAGGGAAACAGGGGGGAAGACTGAAGCTTTCTTT. Its protein is CASRETGGKTEAFF.

The J gene is TRBJ1-5, the V gene TRBV28; 7 bases are a match to TRBD1. The ends lost 5 bases at V and 0 bases at J; junction bases unmatched: 10. The CDR3 extends over 17 amino acids. The germline gives CDR1 MDHEN, CDR2 SYDVKM. CDR3 protein: CASSIRDSLYSNQPQHF. CDR3 nucleotide sequence: TGTGCCAGCAGTATCCGGGACAGTCTATATAGCAATCAGCCCCAGCATTTT. Supplemented by reference TRBV28 and TRBJ1-5, the full variable domain reads DVKVTQSSRYLVKRTGEKVFLECVQDMDHENMFWYRQDPGLGLRLIYFSYDVKMKEKGDIPEGYSVSREKKERFSLILESASTNQTSMYLCASSIRDSLYSNQPQHFGDGTRLSIL.

The V gene is TRBV27, the J gene TRBJ2-1; 9 bases line up with TRBD2. The CDR3 totals 15 residues. The ends lost 8 bases at V and 6 bases at J; junction bases unmatched: 11. Germline V CDR1 and CDR2: MNHEY, SMNVEV (reference sequence). Written as DNA, the CDR3 is TGTGCCAGCCGGAATTTAGCGGGAGTTTTCAATGAGCAGTTCTTC. As protein: CASRNLAGVFNEQFF.

This chain links TRBV12-2 with TRBJ2-7; the D call of TRBD2 is as the table states it, not checked on the DNA. TRBV12-2 is a known pseudogene. This CDR3 spans 21 amino acids. CDR3 DNA sequence: TGTGCAAGTCGCTTAGCGGGTTCTGGTTTCGGGACGGGAGGAGCCCCCTACGAGCAGTACTTC. Amino acid sequence: CASRLAGSGFGTGGAPYEQYF.